One and the same sample provided the 26 T cell receptor beta chains below, sequenced in a study of T cell repertoires in cytomegalovirus infection. TCRdb fed the reads into MiXCR, producing one record per CDR3 protein. This table holds 90,000 to 130,000 distinct CDR3 sequences, 9.5% to 13% found once. What these receptors recognize is not known. The sequenced sample was PBMCs, sequenced either directly or after in vitro stimulation (not recorded which). All receptors derive from a human donor in good health (CMV status not recorded). Some clones in this sample may be carry-over from other donors' samples.

This clonotype was recorded a few times. The chain employs TRBV19 and TRBJ1-3; possibly TRBD1 for D (5 bases). Trimming removed 7 bases at V and 4 bases at J, with 17 bases between. The CDR3 runs to 15 residues. Germline CDR1 is LNHDA and CDR2 is SQIVND (reference sequence). In DNA, the CDR3 is TGTGCCAGTACCGCCCCTAGGGGAGCGGGAAACACCATATATTTT. It encodes CASTAPRGAGNTIYF.

This clonotype was counted ten times or more. The V call is TRBV28, the J call TRBJ2-5; 11 bases are a match to TRBD1. Trimming cost V 6 bases and J 5 bases; bases outside gene matches: 8. Germline CDR1 reads MDHEN; CDR2 reads SYDVKM. The CDR3 length is 15 residues. CDR3 DNA: TGTGCCAGCAGCTTGGACAGGGGGCTTGGGGAGACCCAGTACTTC. This codes for CASSLDRGLGETQYF.

This chain connects TRBV9 to TRBJ2-5, with D perhaps matching TRBD2 (5 bases). V was pared by 0 bases and J by 5 bases, with 14 bases between. The CDR3 totals 15 residues. Germline V gene data show CDR1 as SGDLS and CDR2 as YYNGEE. The CDR3 DNA reads as TGTGCCAGCAGCGTAGCGAGCGGTTCGTGGGAGACCCAGTACTTC. Encoded protein: CASSVASGSWETQYF.

V is TRBV7-2 and J is TRBJ1-1; perhaps TRBD1 as D (5 bases). The V gene's germline CDR1 is SGHTA and CDR2 FQGNSA. The CDR3 has 11 residues. The V end was cut by 3 bases, the J end by 7 bases, with 6 bases between. This CDR3 reads CASSFRGEAFF. The DNA of the CDR3 is TGTGCCAGCAGCTTTAGGGGTGAAGCTTTCTTT.

In its sample, this clonotype was seen a few times. The chain is built from TRBV19 and TRBJ2-5; 9 positions match TRBD1. The CDR3 is 15 residues long. J was trimmed by 5 bases and V by 2 bases; bases with no gene match: 6. Germline assignment: CDR1 LNHDA and CDR2 SQIVND (reference sequence). CDR3 region: CASSILGQGRETQYF. Written as DNA, the CDR3 is TGTGCCAGTAGTATACTCGGACAGGGGAGGGAGACCCAGTACTTC.

At least ten counts were recorded for this clonotype. The V gene is TRBV7-2, the J gene TRBJ1-1; weak D call: TRBD1 (5 bases). V was cut by 3 bases and J by 6 bases, with 17 bases left in between. Germline CDR1 is SGHTA and CDR2 is FQGNSA. CDR3 length: 15 amino acids. The chain's CDR3 is CASSFEQARRSEAFF. As DNA, the CDR3 is TGTGCCAGCAGCTTTGAACAGGCTAGGAGGTCTGAAGCTTTCTTT. Based on the CDR3 plus reference TRBV7-2 and TRBJ1-1, the full variable domain is GAGVSQSPSNKVTEKGKDVELRCDPISGHTALYWYRQSLGQGLEFLIYFQGNSAPDKSGLPSDRFSAERTGGSVSTLTIQRTQQEDSAVYLCASSFEQARRSEAFFGQGTRLTVV.

The chain employs TRBV27 and TRBJ1-4, with a weak D call TRBD1 (5 bases). This CDR3 region has 14 residues. Between the trimmed V and J ends, which lost 3 bases and 8 bases, there was a span of 13 bases. Germline V gene data show CDR1 as MNHEY and CDR2 as SMNVEV (reference sequence). The CDR3 nucleotides are TGTGCCAGCAGTTTGGACATAAAGGGCGAAAAACTGTTTTTT. It is translated as CASSLDIKGEKLFF. The entire variable domain, with the rest obtained from reference TRBV27 and TRBJ1-4, is as follows: EAQVTQNPRYLITVTGKKLTVTCSQNMNHEYMSWYRQDPGLGLRQIYYSMNVEVTDKGDVPEGYKVSRKEKRNFPLILESPSPNQTSLYFCASSLDIKGEKLFFGSGTQLSVL.

This clonotype showed up many times. V gene TRBV11-2 combines with J gene TRBJ1-1; D might be TRBD1 (5 bases). This CDR3 has 13 residues. CDR1 and CDR2 (germline): SGHAT, FQNNGV. V was shortened by 0 bases and J by 5 bases, with 7 bases between the two germline ends. The CDR3 here is CASSLDRATEAFF. CDR3 bases: TGTGCCAGCAGCTTAGACAGGGCGACTGAAGCTTTCTTT.

This clonotype was seen more than once but under ten times. As DNA, the CDR3 is TGCAGAGTGGACAGCGAGATGAACACTGAAGCTTTCTTT. Protein product: CRVDSEMNTEAFF. The chain has TRBV20-1 and TRBJ1-1, with D perhaps matching TRBD1 (6 bases). This CDR3 contains 13 residues. The germline V gene has CDR1 DFQATT and CDR2 SNEGSKA (reference sequence).

The rearrangement uses TRBV7-2 and TRBJ1-2; unclear D gene. V lost 5 bases, J lost 8 bases, and 18 bases lay in between. Germline CDR1 reads SGHTA; CDR2 reads FQGNSA. There are 14 residues in the CDR3. CDR3 residues: CASSPSRGREGYTF. The DNA for the CDR3 is TGTGCCAGCAGCCCAAGCCGGGGAAGAGAGGGCTACACCTTC.

This rearrangement joins TRBV2 to TRBJ2-2; D not certain. The CDR3 is made up of 16 amino acids. The V and J ends lost 4 bases and 6 bases respectively, with 18 bases between them. Germline V CDR1 and CDR2: SNHLY, FYNNEI. CDR3 coding DNA: TGTGCCAGCAGTGGAGCCCATTCAAGTTTCGCCGGGGAGCTGTTTTTT. It encodes CASSGAHSSFAGELFF.

In regard to this clonotype: A much larger clone lies one base from this, so it may be a read error. This chain links TRBV12-3 or TRBV12-4 with TRBJ2-2; perhaps TRBD2 as D (6 bases). The CDR3 has 13 residues. V was shortened by 11 bases and J by 4 bases, with 14 bases between the two germline ends. This CDR3 reads CAFAGSSTGELFF. In DNA, the CDR3 is TGTGCCTTCGCGGGATCGAGCACCGGGGAGCTGTTTTTT.

The chain uses TRBV7-4 and TRBJ1-1, with D tentatively TRBD1 (5 bases). From germline, CDR1 is SGHVT and CDR2 SQSDAQ. Trimming removed 5 bases at V and 0 bases at J, with 10 bases between. This CDR3 has 14 amino acids. In DNA, the CDR3 is TGTGCCAGCAGCGGTTCCAGGGTGAACACTGAAGCTTTCTTT. This codes for CASSGSRVNTEAFF.

The rearrangement links TRBV7-1 to TRBJ1-1; D remains unclear. TRBV7-1 belongs to the ORF category, with a function that is uncertain. The CDR3 totals 12 residues. Trimming removed 7 bases from V and 5 bases from J, with 11 bases in between. The CDR3, as DNA: TGTGCCAGCACCCATACAGATACTGAAGCTTTCTTT. It encodes CASTHTDTEAFF.

This clonotype was observed many times. V gene TRBV12-3 or TRBV12-4 combines with J gene TRBJ1-1; D remains unclear. This CDR3 is built from 17 residues. The ends were cut back, 6 bases at V and 4 bases at J, with 24 bases in the middle. DNA for the CDR3: TGTGCCAGCAGCCCGAGAGGGAGCGGACCCAAGCGCACTGAAGCTTTCTTT. Translating gives CASSPRGSGPKRTEAFF.

To note about this clonotype: A read error is possible here, since a much larger clone lies one base away. The V call is TRBV6-2 or TRBV6-3, the J call TRBJ1-6, with a possible D match to TRBD1 (6 bases). This CDR3 has 15 residues. The germline V gene has CDR1 MNHEY and CDR2 SVGEGT. The CDR3 protein is CVSPRWDIYNSPLHF. The CDR3 DNA reads TGTGTCAGCCCGAGGTGGGACATCTATAATTCACCCCTCCACTTT.

This clonotype was seen more than once but under ten times. The chain combines TRBV27 with TRBJ2-7; 14 bases fit TRBD2. Germline V CDR1 and CDR2: MNHEY, SMNVEV (reference sequence). The CDR3 is 14 amino acids. Trimming at V came to 5 bases and at J to 5 bases, leaving 2 bases not matched to a gene. As DNA, the CDR3 is TGTGCCAGCAGTAAGGGACTAGCGGGAGACGAGCAGTACTTC. This codes for CASSKGLAGDEQYF.

This chain links TRBV6-6 with TRBJ2-5; 11 bases are shared with TRBD1. CDR1 and CDR2 (germline): MNHNY, SVGAGI (reference sequence). J gave up 2 bases and V 3 bases, and 5 bases lay outside the gene matches. This CDR3 region has 16 residues. CDR3 bases: TGTGCCAGCAGTTATACCGGGACAGGGGGTCAAGAGACCCAGTACTTC. Translated, it gives CASSYTGTGGQETQYF.

This clonotype has at least ten counts. J is TRBJ2-5 and V is TRBV2, with a weak D call TRBD1 (6 bases). This CDR3 spans 14 amino acids. V was trimmed by 2 bases and J by 1 base, leaving 8 bases between them. Per germline, CDR1 SNHLY and CDR2 FYNNEI. The CDR3 here is CASSEQGSQETQYF. CDR3 bases: TGTGCCAGCAGTGAACAGGGGTCCCAAGAGACCCAGTACTTC. Combining the CDR3 with reference TRBV2 and TRBJ2-5 gives the whole variable domain EPEVTQTPSHQVTQMGQEVILRCVPISNHLYFYWYRQILGQKVEFLVSFYNNEISEKSEIFDDQFSVERPDGSNFTLKIRSTKLEDSAMYFCASSEQGSQETQYFGPGTRLLVL.

This clonotype was detected ten times or more. V is TRBV12-3 or TRBV12-4 and J is TRBJ2-1; 8 nucleotides align to TRBD2. The V gene end was trimmed by 5 bases and the J gene end by 7 bases; junction bases not matched to a gene: 10. This CDR3 has 15 residues. This CDR3 is CASSPYGGRRNEQFF. The CDR3 DNA follows: TGTGCCAGCAGTCCCTATGGCGGGAGGAGGAATGAGCAGTTCTTC.

The chain uses TRBV7-9 and TRBJ2-3; tentatively, D is TRBD1 or TRBD2 (5 bases each). CDR1 and CDR2 from the germline V gene are SEHNR and FQNEAQ (reference sequence). CDR3 length equals 18 residues. V was pared by 1 base and J by 0 bases, with 17 bases between. CDR3 in amino acids: CASSLEGFKGPSTDTQYF. CDR3 DNA sequence: TGTGCCAGCAGCTTAGAAGGCTTTAAGGGACCTAGCACAGATACGCAGTATTTT.

The chain uses TRBV6-5 and TRBJ2-7, with a tentative D call TRBD1 (5 bases). V was clipped by 0 bases and J by 3 bases, with 9 bases between them. The CDR3 runs to 14 residues. CDR1 is MNHEY, CDR2 SVGAGI, per germline. The CDR3 loop is CASSYSKGVYEQYF. The DNA for the CDR3 is TGTGCCAGCAGTTACTCGAAAGGGGTCTACGAGCAGTACTTC.

This clonotype appeared a few times. This sequence joins TRBV12-3 or TRBV12-4 and TRBJ1-2; D may be TRBD1 (6 bases). The V gene lost 6 bases and the J gene lost 11 bases, with 16 bases spanning the gap. The CDR3 is 12 amino acids. This CDR3 reads CASSLGGVEYTF. CDR3 DNA: TGTGCCAGCAGCCTGGGGGGCGTGGAATACACCTTC.

The chain recombines TRBV20-1 with TRBJ1-5; D gene ambiguous. The germline V gene has CDR1 DFQATT and CDR2 SNEGSKA (reference sequence). The CDR3 is made up of 13 amino acids. V shed 3 bases and J shed 4 bases, with 10 bases lying between them. This CDR3 is CSARSGGNQPQHF. For the CDR3, the DNA is TGCAGTGCTAGGTCAGGAGGAAATCAGCCCCAGCATTTT.

The chain has TRBV4-1 and TRBJ1-2, with 7 positions matching TRBD1. This CDR3 is 14 amino acids long. V gave up 3 bases and J gave up 7 bases; unmatched junction bases: 8. Germline V gene lookup returns CDR1 MGHRA and CDR2 YSYEKL. The CDR3 coding sequence is TGCGCCAGCAGCCACGTTACAGGGGAATCTGGCTACACCTTC. Translated: CASSHVTGESGYTF.

This clonotype was seen ten or more times. The chain has TRBV4-3 and TRBJ2-3, with 8 bases lining up with TRBD2. The CDR3 sequence is 17 residues long. The trim removed 4 bases at V and 0 bases at J, leaving 9 bases unmatched. The germline gives CDR1 LGHNA, CDR2 YSLEER. CDR3 sequence (DNA): TGCGCCAGCAGCCGGGTCTTAGCGGGGTATAGCACAGATACGCAGTATTTT. Encoded protein: CASSRVLAGYSTDTQYF.